This T cell receptor beta chain was captured in a study of T cell responses to AZD1222 COVID-19 vaccine. Repertoires were generated with immunoSEQ multiplex PCR, while TCRdb's copy carries only in-frame clones and drops some. The sample includes about 190,000 clones, just over 90% of them seen just once. The CDR3 runs to 15 residues. V gave up 1 base and J gave up 5 bases, with 11 bases separating them. Germline CDR1 is SGHTA and CDR2 is FQGNSA. The V call is TRBV7-2, the J call TRBJ1-4, with D possibly matching TRBD1 (5 bases). The sequences come from peripheral blood, collected on day 0 of AZD1222 vaccination. The source is an adult in good health. This chain's CDR3 is CASSLGQGQNEKLFF. The DNA of the CDR3 is TGTGCCAGCAGCTTAGGGCAGGGTCAGAATGAAAAACTGTTTTTT. The entire variable domain, with the rest obtained from reference TRBV7-2 and TRBJ1-4, is as follows: GAGVSQSPSNKVTEKGKDVELRCDPISGHTALYWYRQSLGQGLEFLIYFQGNSAPDKSGLPSDRFSAERTGGSVSTLTIQRTQQEDSAVYLCASSLGQGQNEKLFFGSGTQLSVL.